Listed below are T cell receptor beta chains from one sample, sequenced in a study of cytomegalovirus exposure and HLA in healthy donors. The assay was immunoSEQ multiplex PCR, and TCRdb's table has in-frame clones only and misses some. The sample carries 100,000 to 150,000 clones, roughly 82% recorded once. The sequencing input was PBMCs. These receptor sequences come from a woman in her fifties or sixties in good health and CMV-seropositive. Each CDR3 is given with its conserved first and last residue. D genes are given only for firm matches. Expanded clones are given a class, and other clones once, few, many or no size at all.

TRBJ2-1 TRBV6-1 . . TGTGCCAGCAGGAGGGGGACCCAGGGATACAATGAGCAGTTCTTC CASRRGTQGYNEQFF
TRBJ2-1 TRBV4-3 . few TGCGCCAGCAGCCCCGAGGAGGGAGCTCGGGGCGAGCAGTTCTTC CASSPEEGARGEQFF
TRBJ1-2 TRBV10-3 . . TGTGCCATCAGTGCGGGAGGCTCAGGGTATGGCTACACCTTC CAISAGGSGYGYTF
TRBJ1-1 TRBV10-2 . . TGCGCCAGCAGTGAGTTGGTGGGGAGTCCCGAAGCTTTCTTT CASSELVGSPEAFF
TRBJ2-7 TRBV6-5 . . TGTGCCAGCAGTTACTCTAGGCCGGGTCGGAACGAGCAGTACTTC CASSYSRPGRNEQYF
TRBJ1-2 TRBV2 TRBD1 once TGTGCCAGTAGTGAAGCGAGAACAGGGGGCGCACGGGGCTACACCTTC CASSEARTGGARGYTF
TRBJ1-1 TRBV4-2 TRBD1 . TGTGCCAGCAGCCAAGGTCAGGGGGCAAGGGAAGCTTTCTTT CASSQGQGAREAFF
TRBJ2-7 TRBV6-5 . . TGTGCCAGCAGTTACTACCTCAGGGGCGAGCAGTACTTC CASSYYLRGEQYF
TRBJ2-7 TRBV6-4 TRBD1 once TGTGCCAGCAGTGACGGGACAGGGGGCTTCTCCTACGAGCAGTACTTC CASSDGTGGFSYEQYF
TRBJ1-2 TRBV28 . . TGTGCCAGCAGTTGGACTAAAGGCTACACCTTC CASSWTKGYTF
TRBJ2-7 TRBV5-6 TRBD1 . TGTGCCAGCAGCTTGGGAGTATTCCGGGACAGGACCTACGAGCAGTACTTC CASSLGVFRDRTYEQYF
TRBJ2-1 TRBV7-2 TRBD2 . TGTGCCAGCAGCTCCCCTTGGACTAGCGGGGTTGAGCAGTTCTTC CASSSPWTSGVEQFF
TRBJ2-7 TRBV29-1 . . TGCAGCGTGTCGGACAGCTTCTCTACCTACGAGCAGTACTTC CSVSDSFSTYEQYF
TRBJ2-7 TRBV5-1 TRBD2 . TGCGCCAGCAGTAAAGGGAGGGAGGGCTACGAGCAGTACTTC CASSKGREGYEQYF
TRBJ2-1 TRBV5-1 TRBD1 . TGCGCCAGCAGCGGAAGGGACAGGGGGCTTCACAATGAGCAGTTCTTC CASSGRDRGLHNEQFF
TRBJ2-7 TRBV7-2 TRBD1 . TGTGCCAGCAGCTCCCAGGGACAGGGAGCCGAGCAGTACTTC CASSSQGQGAEQYF
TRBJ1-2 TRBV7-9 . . TGTGCCAGCAGTTCCGCGAATGGCTACACCTTC CASSSANGYTF